This T cell receptor beta chain was obtained from a study of neurological immune-mediated disorders. TCRdb fed the 5' RACE reads into MiXCR, producing one record per CDR3 protein. Seen here are roughly 27,000 distinct CDR3 sequences, under 25% observed once, and the top ten hold around 16%. Comments on this clonotype: Antigen: not known.

V was cut by 6 bases and J by 3 bases, with 12 bases left in between. Germline-derived CDR1 and CDR2 are MDHEN and SYDVKM. The CDR3 length is 13 residues. Study outcomes and limitations: The highest TCR clonal expansion occurred in HTLV-1-associated myelopathy; multiple sclerosis fell below healthy controls.

The receptor's source is an older woman in good health. This sequence joins TRBV28 and TRBJ2-7; no clear D. The sequencing input was PBMCs. The chain's CDR3 is CASRTGGNYEQYF. The CDR3 nucleotides are TGTGCCAGCAGGACTGGTGGAAACTACGAGCAGTACTTC.